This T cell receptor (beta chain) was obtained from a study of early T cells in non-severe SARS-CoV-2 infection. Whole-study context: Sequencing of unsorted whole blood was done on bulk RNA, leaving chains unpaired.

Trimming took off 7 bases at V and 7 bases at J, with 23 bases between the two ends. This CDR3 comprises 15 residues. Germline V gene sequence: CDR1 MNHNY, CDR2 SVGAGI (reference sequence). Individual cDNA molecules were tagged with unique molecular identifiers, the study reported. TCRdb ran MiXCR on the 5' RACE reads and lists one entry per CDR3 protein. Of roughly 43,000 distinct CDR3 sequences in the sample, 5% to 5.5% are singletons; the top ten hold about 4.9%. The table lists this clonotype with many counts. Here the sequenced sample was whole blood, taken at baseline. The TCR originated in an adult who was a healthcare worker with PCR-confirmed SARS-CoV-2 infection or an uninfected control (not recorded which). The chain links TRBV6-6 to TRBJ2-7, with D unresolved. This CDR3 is CASNPNTPLTREQYF. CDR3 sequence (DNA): TGTGCCAGCAACCCGAACACCCCCTTGACGCGAGAGCAGTACTTC.